Shown below are 27 T cell receptor beta chains from a single sample sequenced in a study of blood T cell repertoires in COVID-19. Some clones are missing from TCRdb's copy, which holds only in-frame ones; the method was immunoSEQ multiplex PCR. The data hold about 190,000 clones, with roughly 80% observed a single time. Sequencing was done on a sample of peripheral blood. The receptors here all came from a human donor in a cohort sampled during active COVID-19.

The chain uses TRBV18 and TRBJ2-1; 7 nucleotides line up with TRBD1. Germline V lookup: CDR1 KGHSH, CDR2 LQKENI. The CDR3 has 14 amino acids. Trimming took 2 bases from V and 5 from J; bases not matched to a gene: 3. CDR3 sequence (DNA): TGTGCCAGCTCACCATCCCAGGGGGACAATGAGCAGTTCTTC. It codes for CASSPSQGDNEQFF.

The chain employs TRBV21-1 and TRBJ1-5; whether TRBD1, the table's D call, matches the DNA was not checked. TRBV21-1 is a recognized pseudogene. The CDR3 sequence is 12 residues long. The CDR3: CASSKQGKPQHF. DNA of the CDR3: TGTGCCAGCAGCAAACAGGGAAAGCCCCAGCATTTT.

This clone has just one count. The rearrangement links TRBV7-9 to TRBJ1-4; TRBD1 agrees at 9 bases. Per the germline V gene, CDR1 is SEHNR and CDR2 is FQNEAQ (reference sequence). This CDR3 is built from 15 residues. J gave up 6 bases and V 3 bases, and 5 bases lay outside the gene matches. CDR3 protein: CASSFWTGEDEKLFF. The CDR3 DNA reads as TGTGCCAGCAGCTTCTGGACAGGGGAGGATGAAAAACTGTTTTTT.

The chain recombines TRBV2 with TRBJ2-3; TRBD1 aligns across 10 bases. CDR3 length: 15 residues. The germline CDR1 and CDR2 sequences are SNHLY and FYNNEI. The ends lost 7 bases at V and 1 base at J; junction bases unmatched: 5. CDR3 protein: CASNPDRGGTDTQYF. CDR3 DNA sequence: TGTGCCAGCAACCCGGACAGGGGGGGCACAGATACGCAGTATTTT. Using reference TRBV2 and TRBJ2-3 for the parts outside the CDR3, the full variable domain is EPEVTQTPSHQVTQMGQEVILRCVPISNHLYFYWYRQILGQKVEFLVSFYNNEISEKSEIFDDQFSVERPDGSNFTLKIRSTKLEDSAMYFCASNPDRGGTDTQYFGPGTRLTVL.

The chain uses TRBV30 and TRBJ2-3; TRBD1 matches 7 bases. CDR1 and CDR2 (germline): GTSNPN, SVGIG (reference sequence). V shed 8 bases, J shed 0 bases, and the junction held 8 bases outside the gene matches. There are 14 residues in the CDR3. DNA of the CDR3: TGTGCCGGAACGACAGGGCTTAGCACAGATACGCAGTATTTT. Its protein is CAGTTGLSTDTQYF.

The chain recombines TRBV5-6 with TRBJ2-1; 13 bases line up with TRBD2. Trimming at V came to 4 bases and at J to 0 bases, leaving 4 bases not matched to a gene. This CDR3 comprises 17 residues. Germline loops: CDR1 SGHDT, CDR2 YYEEEE. CDR3: CASSRTSGGLSYNEQFF. The CDR3 DNA reads as TGTGCCAGCAGCCGGACTAGCGGGGGCCTCTCCTACAATGAGCAGTTCTTC. The full variable domain, rest sourced from reference TRBV5-6 and TRBJ2-1, is DAGVTQSPTHLIKTRGQQVTLRCSPKSGHDTVSWYQQALGQGPQFIFQYYEEEERQRGNFPDRFSGHQFPNYSSELNVNALLLGDSALYLCASSRTSGGLSYNEQFFGPGTRLTVL.

The chain is built from TRBV5-1 and TRBJ1-2, with 7 bases fitting TRBD1. The CDR3 has 14 residues. Germline V gene sequence: CDR1 SGHRS, CDR2 YFSETQ. V lost 1 base and J lost 5; bases outside the gene matches: 5. This chain's CDR3 is CASSLSQGQYGYTF. The CDR3 DNA reads TGCGCCAGCAGCTTGTCACAGGGGCAGTATGGCTACACCTTC.

The rearrangement uses TRBV3-1 (or the pseudogene TRBV3-2) and TRBJ2-4; 9 nucleotides match TRBD1. Germline CDR1 and CDR2: LGHDT and YNNKEL (reference sequence). This CDR3 comprises 14 residues. V shed 4 bases and J 8 bases; nucleotides not matched to a gene: 6. CDR3 coding DNA: TGTGCCAGCAGCCGAACAGGGGGCACGGACATTCAGTACTTC. Translated: CASSRTGGTDIQYF.

V and J are TRBV24-1 and TRBJ2-2, with 9 nucleotides matching TRBD2. The CDR3 length is 14 residues. Germline loops: CDR1 KGHDR, CDR2 SFDVKD. J lost 6 bases, V lost 10 bases, and 8 bases had no gene match. DNA for the CDR3: TGTGCCACTACCCTAAGCGGGGGGTCCGGGGAGCTGTTTTTT. As protein: CATTLSGGSGELFF.

The rearrangement uses TRBV2 and TRBJ1-2, with TRBD1 as a possible D gene (6 bases). This CDR3 region has 13 residues. Germline assignment: CDR1 SNHLY and CDR2 FYNNEI. V was pared by 6 bases and J by 4 bases, with 12 bases between. The CDR3 nucleotides are TGTGCCAGCAGAACGGACAGCAGCTATGGCTACACCTTC. Protein product: CASRTDSSYGYTF.

Comment on this clone: A read error may produce the germline difference seen at one junction end. The CDR3 nucleotides are TGTGCTAGCAGCCCTGCGGGAGGGGGCAGTGAGACCCAGTACTTC. As protein: CASSPAGGGSETQYF. The genes are TRBV7-7 and TRBJ2-5; 9 bases line up with TRBD2. CDR1 SSHAT and CDR2 FNYEAQ come from the germline V gene (reference sequence). CDR3 length equals 15 residues.

Worth noting for this clone: Germline is not matched at one junction end, which may reflect a read error. The chain links TRBV29-1 to TRBJ1-1; D ambiguous. The germline V gene has CDR1 SQVTM and CDR2 ANQGSEA. CDR3 length equals 13 residues. In nucleotides, the CDR3 is TGCAGCTTTGAAATAACGGGGAACACTGAAGCTTTCTTT. It encodes CSFEITGNTEAFF.

V is TRBV5-1 and J is TRBJ2-7, with TRBD2 identical over 11 bases. V dropped 5 bases and J dropped 2; count of bases not matched to a gene: 3. Germline lookup yields CDR1 SGHRS and CDR2 YFSETQ. The CDR3 sequence is 14 residues long. The CDR3 DNA sequence: TGCGCCAGCAGGGGGACTAGCGGCACCTACGAGCAGTACTTC. Translating gives CASRGTSGTYEQYF.

This chain links TRBV7-6 with TRBJ1-5; D remains ambiguous. The CDR3 has 16 residues. V was pared by 1 base and J by 9 bases, with 19 bases between. Looked up from germline, CDR1 is SGHVS and CDR2 is FNYEAQ. The DNA of the CDR3 is TGTGCCAGCAGCTTAGATCCTCCCGGTGTATCAGGGCCCCAGCATTTT. Protein product: CASSLDPPGVSGPQHF.

The sample holds a few counts of this clone. The chain recombines TRBV7-2 with TRBJ1-2; TRBD1 matches 7 bases. This CDR3 is 15 amino acids long. Germline CDR1 is SGHTA and CDR2 is FQGNSA. Germline trimming cut 1 base from V and 4 bases from J; bases unmatched to any gene: 6. The CDR3 DNA sequence: TGTGCCAGCAGCTTAGAAGGGGGCCCCGGCTATGGCTACACCTTC. Protein sequence: CASSLEGGPGYGYTF.

The chain carries TRBV4-1 and TRBJ2-3; D is unresolved. V lost 2 bases and J lost 3, with 6 bases in between. Germline assignment: CDR1 MGHRA and CDR2 YSYEKL. The CDR3 runs to 13 residues. The CDR3 sequence: CASSQPYTDTQYF. As DNA, the CDR3 is TGCGCCAGCAGCCAACCCTATACAGATACGCAGTATTTT.

The chain is built from TRBV28 and TRBJ1-2; 7 nucleotides match TRBD1. The CDR3 is 12 residues long. CDR1 is MDHEN and CDR2 is SYDVKM in the germline V gene. V gave up 8 bases and J gave up 4 bases; unmatched junction bases: 4. CDR3 residues: CASAGGGYGYTF. CDR3 DNA: TGTGCCAGCGCAGGGGGTGGCTATGGCTACACCTTC.

This chain uses TRBV5-6 with TRBJ2-1; 9 bases are a match to TRBD1. In germline, CDR1 is SGHDT, CDR2 YYEEEE. CDR3 size: 16 residues. V trimming: 5 bases; J trimming: 5 bases; junction bases outside the gene matches: 11. The CDR3 DNA follows: TGTGCCAGCAGGTTATATGGGACAGGGCCCCACAATGAGCAGTTCTTC. It yields the protein CASRLYGTGPHNEQFF.

This clone was observed a few times. The genes are TRBV3-1 (or the pseudogene TRBV3-2) and TRBJ2-7; TRBD1 matches at 8 bases. Trimming at V came to 3 bases and at J to 13 bases, leaving 11 bases not matched to a gene. Germline V lookup: CDR1 LGHDT, CDR2 YNNKEL (reference sequence). The CDR3 length is 13 residues. The CDR3 DNA reads TGTGCCAGCAGCCAGGGGGACAGGAGCGAGGTATACGTC. Translation gives CASSQGDRSEVYV.

This clone appeared once. The V gene is TRBV25-1, the J gene TRBJ1-4, with TRBD1 identical over 8 bases. The germline V gene has CDR1 MGHDK and CDR2 SYGVNS. With 0 bases clipped from V and 5 bases from J, the junction kept 5 bases outside the gene matches. The length of the CDR3 is 16 residues. CDR3 sequence reads: CASSEYRTGSNEKLFF. Here the CDR3 DNA reads TGTGCCAGCAGTGAATATAGGACAGGGAGCAATGAAAAACTGTTTTTT.

The J gene is TRBJ2-1, the V gene TRBV6-5; D call uncertain. CDR3 length equals 15 residues. Germline V gene data show CDR1 as MNHEY and CDR2 as SVGAGI. Trimming removed 2 bases at V and 10 bases at J, with 18 bases between. CDR3 nucleotides: TGTGCCAGCAGTTACATCCAGGCTCCGCCTGGGGAGCAGTTCTTC. Translation gives CASSYIQAPPGEQFF.

This rearrangement joins TRBV2 to TRBJ1-4; 10 bases align to TRBD1. V trimming: 8 bases; J trimming: 8 bases; junction bases outside the gene matches: 8. The CDR3 is 14 amino acids. Germline assignment: CDR1 SNHLY and CDR2 FYNNEI. This CDR3 reads CASGWTGGKEKLFF. DNA for the CDR3: TGTGCCAGCGGATGGACAGGGGGAAAGGAAAAACTGTTTTTT.

This rearrangement joins TRBV2 to TRBJ1-2; no definite D call. This CDR3 is built from 11 residues. Trimming cost V 9 bases and J 0 bases, with 5 bases left between them. CDR1 and CDR2 (germline): SNHLY, FYNNEI. The CDR3 is CARRPNYGYTF. In nucleotides, the CDR3 is TGTGCCAGGAGGCCTAACTATGGCTACACCTTC.

This sequence joins TRBV7-9 and TRBJ1-1; D call uncertain. The germline CDR1 and CDR2 sequences are SEHNR and FQNEAQ (reference sequence). V was trimmed by 5 bases and J by 1 base, leaving 14 bases between them. This CDR3 is built from 15 residues. The CDR3 sequence is CASSLEGGWNTEAFF. The CDR3 DNA reads TGTGCCAGCAGCCTAGAAGGCGGCTGGAACACTGAAGCTTTCTTT. The whole variable domain, filled in from reference TRBV7-9 and TRBJ1-1, reads DTGVSQNPRHKITKRGQNVTFRCDPISEHNRLYWYRQTLGQGPEFLTYFQNEAQLEKSRLLSDRFSAERPKGSFSTLEIQRTEQGDSAMYLCASSLEGGWNTEAFFGQGTRLTVV.

The chain links TRBV19 to TRBJ1-2; TRBD1 matches 9 bases. CDR3 length: 16 amino acids. Looked up from germline, CDR1 is LNHDA and CDR2 is SQIVND (reference sequence). The ends lost 9 bases at V and 4 bases at J; junction bases unmatched: 15. The CDR3 spells CASSHRDRVAVYGYTF. CDR3 bases: TGTGCCAGCTCACACCGGGACAGGGTAGCCGTCTATGGCTACACCTTC.

V gene TRBV6-6 combines with J gene TRBJ2-1; 11 positions match TRBD1. The CDR3 covers 17 residues. Germline-derived CDR1 and CDR2 are MNHNY and SVGAGI (reference sequence). With 7 bases clipped from V and 6 bases from J, the junction kept 14 bases outside the gene matches. The CDR3 is CASNRDRGRVGLNEQFF. DNA of the CDR3: TGTGCCAGCAATCGGGACAGGGGGAGAGTGGGGCTCAATGAGCAGTTCTTC.

This chain joins TRBV30 and TRBJ2-3, with 11 bases matching TRBD1. Unmatched junction bases numbered 10, after V lost 4 bases and J lost 4 bases. CDR1 and CDR2 (germline): GTSNPN, SVGIG (reference sequence). There are 16 residues in the CDR3. The CDR3 DNA follows: TGTGCCTGGACCCGAGGGTTGGGACAGGGGGCAGATACGCAGTATTTT. The encoded protein is CAWTRGLGQGADTQYF.